This T cell receptor beta chain was profiled in a study of radiation and T cells in renal cell carcinoma. Study-wide results and limits: Sampling covered only around 0.91 g of each tumor.

Profiled with immunoSEQ multiplex PCR; TCRdb holds only in-frame clones, not every one. This sample carries more than 10,000 clones, roughly 65% of them seen once, and the ten largest clones take around 20%. As for this clone: The antigen is undetermined.

Treatment defined: treatment-naive control, cytoreductive nephrectomy. This CDR3 comprises 15 residues. Looked up from germline, CDR1 is MNHEY and CDR2 is SVGAGI. With V trimmed by 0 bases and J by 2 bases, 2 bases remained unmatched. The receptor was isolated from a woman aged 80 or older with renal cell carcinoma. The gene calls are TRBV6-5 and TRBJ2-7; 9 nucleotides line up with TRBD1. The sample in question was tumor tissue, obtained from a patient whose treatment was nephrectomy without radiotherapy. CDR3 region: CASSYSRTGAYEQYF. The CDR3 region has the DNA TGTGCCAGCAGTTACTCTAGGACAGGGGCCTACGAGCAGTACTTC.